The clone carrying this T cell receptor (beta chain) was recorded only once. The antigen remains unidentified. Germline V gene data show CDR1 as SGHTA and CDR2 as FQGNSA. This CDR3 is 15 amino acids long. V shed 1 base, J shed 1 base, and the junction held 2 bases outside the gene matches. The data were taken from a study of cytomegalovirus exposure and HLA in healthy donors. Primers included in the PCR were 60 Vbeta and 13 Jbeta primers. Generated by immunoSEQ multiplex PCR, the TCRdb table keeps only in-frame clones and is missing some. The table includes under 150,000 clones, 80% detected once. Study-level results: The later analysis indicated that the majority of CMV-associated TCR beta chains appeared HLA-restricted. Rarity marked most TCR sequences, yet some public TCRs occurred in many donors.

The specimen sequenced was PBMCs. This TCR derives from a woman between 40 and 50 years old in good health and CMV-seronegative. The rearrangement joins TRBV7-2 to TRBJ2-7, with 9 nucleotides matching TRBD1. In nucleotides, the CDR3 is TGTGCCAGCAGCTTAGAAGGGACAGGGTCCTACGAGCAGTACTTC. It is translated as CASSLEGTGSYEQYF.